This T cell receptor (beta chain) was observed in a study of blood T cells in healthy people across ages. Only a few counts were recorded for this clonotype. Trimming left V 4 bases short and J 4 bases short, with 14 bases between. This CDR3 has 14 residues. Germline-derived CDR1 and CDR2 are LGHDT and YNNKEL (reference sequence). A sample-barcoded 5' primer and a J-beta primer mix were used in a second PCR of about 7 to 12 cycles. TCRdb re-called the 5' RACE reads through MiXCR, storing one row per CDR3 protein. The sample contains hundreds of thousands of distinct CDR3 sequences, 49% of which appear only once.

Sequencing was carried out using blood. This chain connects TRBV3-1 to TRBJ2-7; possible D gene TRBD2, 6 bases. This clonotype originated in a woman aged 60-75 years in good health. The CDR3 protein is CASSPMREHYEQYF. In DNA, the CDR3 is TGTGCCAGCAGCCCGATGCGGGAACATTACGAGCAGTACTTC.